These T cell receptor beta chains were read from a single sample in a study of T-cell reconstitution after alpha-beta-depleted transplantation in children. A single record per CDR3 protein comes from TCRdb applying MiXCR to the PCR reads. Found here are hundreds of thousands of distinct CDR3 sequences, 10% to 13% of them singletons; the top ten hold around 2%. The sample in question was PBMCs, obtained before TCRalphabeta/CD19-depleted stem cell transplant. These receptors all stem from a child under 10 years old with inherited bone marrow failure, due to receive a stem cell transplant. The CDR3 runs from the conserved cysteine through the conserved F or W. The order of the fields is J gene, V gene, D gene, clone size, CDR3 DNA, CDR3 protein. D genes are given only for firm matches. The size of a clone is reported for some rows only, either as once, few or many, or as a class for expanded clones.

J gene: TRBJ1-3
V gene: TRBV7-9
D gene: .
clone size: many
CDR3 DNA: TGTGCCAGCAGCTTAACTAGAAACACCATATATTTT
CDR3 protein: CASSLTRNTIYF

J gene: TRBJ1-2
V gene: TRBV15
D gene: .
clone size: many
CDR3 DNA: TGTGCCACCAGCAGATCTAGGACGGACCCCGGCTACACCTTC
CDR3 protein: CATSRSRTDPGYTF

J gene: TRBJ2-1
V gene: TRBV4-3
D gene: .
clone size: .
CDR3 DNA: TGCGCCAGCAGCCGCCTAACCGGGACATTCTCCTACAATGAGCAGTTCTTC
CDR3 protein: CASSRLTGTFSYNEQFF

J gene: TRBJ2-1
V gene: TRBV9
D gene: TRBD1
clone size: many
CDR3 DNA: TGTGCCAGCAGCGTCAGGGGGCTGGGGGACACGCAGCAGTTCTTC
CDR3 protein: CASSVRGLGDTQQFF

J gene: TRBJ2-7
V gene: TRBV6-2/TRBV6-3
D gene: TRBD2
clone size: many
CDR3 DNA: TGTGCCAGCAGTTACGGGACTACAACATTTATTGACGAGCAGTACTTC
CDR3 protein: CASSYGTTTFIDEQYF

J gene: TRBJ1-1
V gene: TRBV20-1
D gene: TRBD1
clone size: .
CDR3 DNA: TGCAGTGTCCCCGACAGGGGGAACACTGAAGCTTTCTTT
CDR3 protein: CSVPDRGNTEAFF

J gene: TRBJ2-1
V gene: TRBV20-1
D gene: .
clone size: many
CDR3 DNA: TGCAGTGCGCGGCGGGACACCTACAATGAGCAGTTCTTC
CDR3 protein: CSARRDTYNEQFF

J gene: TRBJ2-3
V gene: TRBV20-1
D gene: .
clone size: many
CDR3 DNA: TGCAGCTCGGGGGTCCTAAATACGCAGTATTTT
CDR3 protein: CSSGVLNTQYF

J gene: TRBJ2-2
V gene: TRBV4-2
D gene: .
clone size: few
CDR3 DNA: TGTGCCAGCAGCCAAGAGGCTTCGGGTTCCGGGGAGCTGTTTTTT
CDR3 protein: CASSQEASGSGELFF

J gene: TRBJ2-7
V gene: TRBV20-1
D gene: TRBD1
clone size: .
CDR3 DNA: TGCAGTGCTCCTGGGACAGGGGCCATCTACGAGCAGTACTTC
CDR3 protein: CSAPGTGAIYEQYF

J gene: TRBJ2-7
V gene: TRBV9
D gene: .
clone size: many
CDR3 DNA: TGTGCCAGCAGCGTAGAGGGTGCGAGGGACGAGCAGTACTTC
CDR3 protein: CASSVEGARDEQYF

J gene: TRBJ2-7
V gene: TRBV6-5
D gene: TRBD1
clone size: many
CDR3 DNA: TGTGCCAGCAGTTACGGCGGACAGGAGATTATCTACGAGCAGTACTTC
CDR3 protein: CASSYGGQEIIYEQYF

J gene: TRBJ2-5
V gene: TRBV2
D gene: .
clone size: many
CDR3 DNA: TGTGCCAGCAGCCAATCCACAGGGGAGACCCAGTACTTC
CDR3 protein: CASSQSTGETQYF

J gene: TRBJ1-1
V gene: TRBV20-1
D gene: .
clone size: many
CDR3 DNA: TGCAGTGCCCCTAACCCCCTAGAGAACACTGAAGCTTTCTTT
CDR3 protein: CSAPNPLENTEAFF

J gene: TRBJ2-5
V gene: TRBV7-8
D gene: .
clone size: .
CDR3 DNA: TGTGCCAGCAGCCCGGCCACGTACCAAGAGACCCAGTACTTC
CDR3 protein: CASSPATYQETQYF

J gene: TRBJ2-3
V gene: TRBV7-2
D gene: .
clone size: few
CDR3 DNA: TGTGCCAGCAGCCTCGAGTGGGATAGCACAGATACGCAGTATTTT
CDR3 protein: CASSLEWDSTDTQYF

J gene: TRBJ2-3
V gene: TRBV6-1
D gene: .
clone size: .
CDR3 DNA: TGTGCCAGCAGCCAAGACGGAGGGAGGTGGTCAGATACGCAGTATTTT
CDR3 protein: CASSQDGGRWSDTQYF

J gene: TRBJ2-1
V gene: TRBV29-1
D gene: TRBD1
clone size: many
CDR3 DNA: TGCAGCGTTGAAGATCGGGCAGGGACAGACAATGAGCAGTTCTTC
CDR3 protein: CSVEDRAGTDNEQFF

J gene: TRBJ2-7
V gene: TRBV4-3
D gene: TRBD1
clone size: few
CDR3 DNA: TGCGCCAGCAGCCAAGGGAACAGGGGGCTCGACGAGCAGTACTTC
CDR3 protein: CASSQGNRGLDEQYF

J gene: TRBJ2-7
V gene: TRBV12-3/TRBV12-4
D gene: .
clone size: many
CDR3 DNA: TGTGCCAGCAGTTTCTCTAGCTACCACGAGCAGTACTTC
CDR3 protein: CASSFSSYHEQYF

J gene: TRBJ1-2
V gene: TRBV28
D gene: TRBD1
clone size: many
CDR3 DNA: TGTGCCAGCAGTTCATTACAGGGGTCCTATGGCTACACCTTC
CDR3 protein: CASSSLQGSYGYTF

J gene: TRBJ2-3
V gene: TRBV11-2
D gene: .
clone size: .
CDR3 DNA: TGTGCCACCTCGACTAGTACGAAAGGAGATACGCAGTATTTT
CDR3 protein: CATSTSTKGDTQYF

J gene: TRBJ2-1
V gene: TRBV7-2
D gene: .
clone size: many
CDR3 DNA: TGTGCCAGCAGCTCCAACCCCTACAATGAGCAGTTCTTC
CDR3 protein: CASSSNPYNEQFF

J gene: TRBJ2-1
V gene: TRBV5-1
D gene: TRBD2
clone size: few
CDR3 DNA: TGCGCCAGCAGCCCGGGACTAGCGGTAGGGTTCTACAATGAGCAGTTCTTC
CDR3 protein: CASSPGLAVGFYNEQFF

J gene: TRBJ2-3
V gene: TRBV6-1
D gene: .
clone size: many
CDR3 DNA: TGTGCCAGCAGAGATTCGGGGGTAGTTACGCAGTATTTT
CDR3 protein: CASRDSGVVTQYF

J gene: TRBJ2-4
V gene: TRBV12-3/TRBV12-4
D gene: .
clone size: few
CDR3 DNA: TGTACCAGCAGCCCAGAGGGGGGAGGTAGCGGCGAAAACATTCAGTACTTC
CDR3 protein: CTSSPEGGGSGENIQYF

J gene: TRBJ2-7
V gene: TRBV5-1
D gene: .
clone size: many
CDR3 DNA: TGCGCCAGCAGCTTGGTTGAAGCGGGCCTCTACGAGCAGTACTTC
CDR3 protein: CASSLVEAGLYEQYF

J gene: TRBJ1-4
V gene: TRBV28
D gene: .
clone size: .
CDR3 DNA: TGTGCCAGCAGTTTTTTGTGGGCTAATGAAAAACTGTTTTTT
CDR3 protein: CASSFLWANEKLFF

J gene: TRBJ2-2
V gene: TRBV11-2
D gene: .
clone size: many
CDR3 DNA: TGTGCCAGCAGCGGTACGATCGCCGGGGAGCTGTTTTTT
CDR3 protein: CASSGTIAGELFF

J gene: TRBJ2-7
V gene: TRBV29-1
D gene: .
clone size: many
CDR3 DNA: TGCAGCACAAGCACGTGGGGGGACTACGAGCAGTACTTC
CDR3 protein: CSTSTWGDYEQYF

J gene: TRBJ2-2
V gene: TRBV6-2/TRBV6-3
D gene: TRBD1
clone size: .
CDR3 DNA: TGTGCCAGCAGTTACGGACAGGGTGTCACCGGGGAGCTGTTTTTT
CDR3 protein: CASSYGQGVTGELFF

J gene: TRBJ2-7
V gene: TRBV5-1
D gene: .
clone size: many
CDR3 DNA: TGCGCCAGCAGGGTGCGGGTCTCCGGGGACGAGCAGTACTTC
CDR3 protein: CASRVRVSGDEQYF

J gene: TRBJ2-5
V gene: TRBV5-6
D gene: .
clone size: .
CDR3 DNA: TGTGCCAGCAGCTCGACAGGGAGGGAGACCCAGTACTTC
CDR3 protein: CASSSTGRETQYF

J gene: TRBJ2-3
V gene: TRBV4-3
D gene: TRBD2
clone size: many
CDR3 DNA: TGCGCCAGCAGCCAAGCGTACGCTAGCGGGTCAGATACGCAGTATTTT
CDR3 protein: CASSQAYASGSDTQYF

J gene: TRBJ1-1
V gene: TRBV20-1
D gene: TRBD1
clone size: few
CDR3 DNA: TGCAGTGCTTCCGGGACAGGGGGCGAAAGCACTGAAGCTTTCTTT
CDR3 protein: CSASGTGGESTEAFF

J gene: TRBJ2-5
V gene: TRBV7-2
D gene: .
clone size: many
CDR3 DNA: TGTGCCAGCAGCACAAGTCTTCAAGAGACCCAGTACTTC
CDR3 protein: CASSTSLQETQYF

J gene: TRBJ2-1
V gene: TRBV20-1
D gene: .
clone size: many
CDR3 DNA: TGCAGTGCTGAAGGGGGGGAGGGGGATGAGCAGTTCTTC
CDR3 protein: CSAEGGEGDEQFF

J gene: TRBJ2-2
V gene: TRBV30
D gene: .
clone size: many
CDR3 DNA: TGTGCCTGCCACACCGGGGAGCTGTTTTTT
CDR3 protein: CACHTGELFF

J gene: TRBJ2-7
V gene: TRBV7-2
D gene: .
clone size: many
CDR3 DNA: TGTGCCAGCAGCTTAGATTCCCGGAGGGGGATCGAGCAGTACTTC
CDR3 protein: CASSLDSRRGIEQYF

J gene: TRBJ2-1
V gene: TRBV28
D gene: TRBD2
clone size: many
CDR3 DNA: TGTGCCAGCAGTATTTTCGGGGGGTACAATGAGCAGTTCTTC
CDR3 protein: CASSIFGGYNEQFF

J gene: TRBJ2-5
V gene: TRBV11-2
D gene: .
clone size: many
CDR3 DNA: TGTGCCAGCAGCCCAAATAGCGGACAAGAGACCCAGTACTTC
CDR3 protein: CASSPNSGQETQYF

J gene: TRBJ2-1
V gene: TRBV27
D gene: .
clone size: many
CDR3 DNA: TGTGCCAGCTCTGATGGGGCCTACAATGAGCAGTTCTTC
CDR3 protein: CASSDGAYNEQFF

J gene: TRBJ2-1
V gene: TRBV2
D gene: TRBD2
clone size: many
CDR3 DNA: TGTGCCAGCGAGGAGACTAGCGGGGGAGAATCCTACAATGAGCAGTTCTTC
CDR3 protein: CASEETSGGESYNEQFF

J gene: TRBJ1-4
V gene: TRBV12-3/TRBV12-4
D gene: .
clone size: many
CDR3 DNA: TGTGCCAGCACCATCAGGCGCACTAATGAAAAACTGTTTTTT
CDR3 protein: CASTIRRTNEKLFF

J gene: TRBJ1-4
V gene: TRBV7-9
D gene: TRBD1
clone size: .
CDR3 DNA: TGTGCCAGCAGCATCACCCCCTACAGGGGCCCTAATGAAAAACTGTTTTTT
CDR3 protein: CASSITPYRGPNEKLFF

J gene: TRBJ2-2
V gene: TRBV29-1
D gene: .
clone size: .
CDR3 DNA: TGCAGCGCTCGAAGGGGGGTCGCGCAGGGGCAGGACGGGGAGCTGTTTTTT
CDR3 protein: CSARRGVAQGQDGELFF

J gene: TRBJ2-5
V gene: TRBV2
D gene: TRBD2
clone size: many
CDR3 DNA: TGTGCCAGCAGTGGGACTAGCGTCGAAGAGACCCAGTACTTC
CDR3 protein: CASSGTSVEETQYF

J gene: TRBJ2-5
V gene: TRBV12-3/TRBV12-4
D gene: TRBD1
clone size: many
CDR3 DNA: TGTGCCAGCACCCTTAGACAGGGTTCCCAAGAGACCCAGTACTTC
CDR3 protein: CASTLRQGSQETQYF

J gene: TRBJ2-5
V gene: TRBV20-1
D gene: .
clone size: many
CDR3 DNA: TGCAGTGCTAGTTGGGTAGCCCAAGAGACCCAGTACTTC
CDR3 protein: CSASWVAQETQYF

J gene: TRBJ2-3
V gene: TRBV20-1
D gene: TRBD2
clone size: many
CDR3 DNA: TGCAGTGCCCCCAACCCAGCGGGAGGGGGTGATACGCAGTATTTT
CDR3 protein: CSAPNPAGGGDTQYF

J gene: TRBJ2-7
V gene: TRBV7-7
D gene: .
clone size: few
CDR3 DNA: TGTGCTAGCAGCCTGGCCGGGGAATTTTTC
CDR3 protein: CASSLAGEFF

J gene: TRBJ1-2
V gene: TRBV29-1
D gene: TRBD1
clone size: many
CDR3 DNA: TGCAGCGTGGACCCCGGGACAGGGGGCGCGGCTGGTGGCTACACCTTC
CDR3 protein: CSVDPGTGGAAGGYTF

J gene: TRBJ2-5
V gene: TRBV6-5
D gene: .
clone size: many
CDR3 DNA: TGTGCCAGCAGTTACTCGATCCGCCCAGAGACCCAGTACTTC
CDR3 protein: CASSYSIRPETQYF

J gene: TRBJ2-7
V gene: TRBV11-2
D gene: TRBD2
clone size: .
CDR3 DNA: TGTGCCAGCAGCTTAGGACTAGCGAACTACGAGCAGTACTTC
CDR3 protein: CASSLGLANYEQYF

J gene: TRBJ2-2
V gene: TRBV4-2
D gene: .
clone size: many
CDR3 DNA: TGTGCCAGCAGCCAAGAGCTGGGACACCTCACCGGGGAGCTGTTTTTT
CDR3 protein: CASSQELGHLTGELFF